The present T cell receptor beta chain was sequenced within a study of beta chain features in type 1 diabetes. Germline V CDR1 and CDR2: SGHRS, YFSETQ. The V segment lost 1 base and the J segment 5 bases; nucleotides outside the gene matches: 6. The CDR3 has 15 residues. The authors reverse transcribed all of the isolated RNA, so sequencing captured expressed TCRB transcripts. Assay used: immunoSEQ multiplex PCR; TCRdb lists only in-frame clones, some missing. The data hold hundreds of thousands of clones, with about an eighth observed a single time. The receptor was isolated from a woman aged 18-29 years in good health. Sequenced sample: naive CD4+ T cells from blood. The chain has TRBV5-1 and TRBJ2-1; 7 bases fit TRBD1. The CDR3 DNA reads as TGCGCCAGCAGCTTGAATACAGGGGCGAACAATGAGCAGTTCTTC. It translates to CASSLNTGANNEQFF.